The count of the clone carrying this TCR beta chain is one. This specimen belongs to a study of blood T cell repertoires in COVID-19. Study-level information: Italy, Spain and the United States were the sources of the convalescent and acute COVID-19 samples. Nucleic acid was either cDNA or gDNA, and it came from T cells, B-cell-depleted T cells, or PBMCs.

Using immunoSEQ multiplex PCR, the repertoire was profiled, and TCRdb retains in-frame clones only, with some absent. The table lists tens of thousands of clones, 85% to 90% of them singletons. Germline lookup yields CDR1 MDHEN and CDR2 SYDVKM. Trimming pared 7 bases from V and 1 base from J, leaving 13 bases between. The CDR3 runs to 15 residues. The receptor's source is an older woman with acute or convalescent COVID-19. Source material: peripheral blood. The chain recombines TRBV28 with TRBJ2-2, with D perhaps matching TRBD2 (6 bases). The CDR3 region is CASTVGGGNTGELFF. As DNA, the CDR3 is TGTGCCAGCACGGTCGGGGGAGGGAACACCGGGGAGCTGTTTTTT.